This TCR beta chain was captured in a study of chemoradiotherapy in HPV16-positive cancers. Study conclusions and caveats: For HPV16-positive patients, expanding HPV-responsive T cells associated with longer recurrence-free survival. The functional HPV-specific definition rests on just a couple of HPV16-positive patients. Candidate HPV-specific clones and E7-related TCR motifs grew in tumor during treatment.

Losses at the gene ends were 0 bases for V and 4 bases for J; bases not matched to a gene: 5. The CDR3 has 16 amino acids. Germline V gene data show CDR1 as KGHSH and CDR2 as LQKENI. Repertoires were sampled repeatedly during chemoradiotherapy. Clones were read by immunoSEQ multiplex PCR, and TCRdb kept only the in-frame ones, dropping some. The table shows 30,000 to 35,000 clones, with about 89% occurring only once. A remark on this clone: Its antigen is currently unknown.

Here the sequenced sample was blood, taken from a patient who underwent chemoradiotherapy. The source of this sequence is a human donor with HPV-associated anogenital cancer. The rearrangement uses TRBV18 and TRBJ2-1; 8 bases agree with TRBD2. The CDR3: CASSPPSSGSYNEQFF. The CDR3 DNA sequence: TGTGCCAGCTCACCACCGTCTAGCGGGTCTTACAATGAGCAGTTCTTC.